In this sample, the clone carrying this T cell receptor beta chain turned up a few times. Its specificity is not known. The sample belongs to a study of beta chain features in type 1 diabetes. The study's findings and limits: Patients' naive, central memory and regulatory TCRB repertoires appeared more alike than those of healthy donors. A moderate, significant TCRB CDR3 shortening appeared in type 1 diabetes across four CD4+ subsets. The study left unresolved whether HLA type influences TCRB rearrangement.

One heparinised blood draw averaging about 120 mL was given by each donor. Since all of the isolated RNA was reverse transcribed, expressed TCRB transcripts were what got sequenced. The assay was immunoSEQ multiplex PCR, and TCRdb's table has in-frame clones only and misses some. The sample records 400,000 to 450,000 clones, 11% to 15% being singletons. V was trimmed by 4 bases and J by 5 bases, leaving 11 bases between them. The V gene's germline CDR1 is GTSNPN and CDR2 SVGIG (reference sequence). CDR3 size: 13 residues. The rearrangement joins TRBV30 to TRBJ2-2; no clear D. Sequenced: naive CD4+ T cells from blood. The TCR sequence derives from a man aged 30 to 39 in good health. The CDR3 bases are TGTGCCTGGACCCCACTTAGGACCGGGGAGCTGTTTTTT. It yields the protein CAWTPLRTGELFF.